Presented here are 8 T cell receptor beta chains from one specimen sequenced in a study of T cell responses to AZD1222 COVID-19 vaccine. Only in-frame clones appear in the TCRdb table, and some are missing; sequencing was by immunoSEQ multiplex PCR. Of about 66,000 clones listed, 70% to 80% are singletons. This specimen was peripheral blood, taken 28 days after the second AZD1222 dose. These receptors were obtained from an adult who received the AZD1222 COVID-19 vaccine.

This rearrangement joins TRBV6-5 to TRBJ1-2; no clear D. This CDR3 region has 13 residues. Germline lookup yields CDR1 MNHEY and CDR2 SVGAGI. Trimming pared 5 bases from V and 7 bases from J, leaving 14 bases between. Here the CDR3 DNA reads TGTGCCAGCAGTCGACGCCTTGCTAGTGGCTACACCTTC. Residues: CASSRRLASGYTF.

The chain joins TRBV29-1 to TRBJ2-1, with TRBD2 matching 9 bases. Germline trimming cut 3 bases from V and 9 bases from J; bases unmatched to any gene: 0. Looked up from germline, CDR1 is SQVTM and CDR2 is ANQGSEA. The CDR3 has 11 residues. Here the CDR3 reads CSVERGGEQFF. The CDR3 nucleotides are TGCAGCGTTGAGCGGGGGGGTGAGCAGTTCTTC.

J is TRBJ2-1 and V is TRBV2; TRBD2 is a possible D gene (6 bases). V was clipped by 6 bases and J by 3 bases, with 9 bases between them. The CDR3 runs 13 residues. Germline-derived CDR1 and CDR2 are SNHLY and FYNNEI. CDR3 in DNA: TGTGCCAGCAGACTGACTAGCTACAATGAGCAGTTCTTC. Translation: CASRLTSYNEQFF.

The chain combines TRBV6-1 with TRBJ1-6, with D possibly being TRBD1 (5 bases). Germline CDR1 reads MNHNS; CDR2 reads SASEGT. V gave up 3 bases and J gave up 9 bases, with 15 bases separating them. The CDR3 is 15 residues long. CDR3 in amino acids: CASSDEGVGRSPLHF. CDR3 nucleotide sequence: TGTGCCAGCAGTGACGAAGGGGTGGGCCGTTCACCCCTCCACTTT.

This clone was picked up a small number of times. V and J are TRBV18 and TRBJ2-2, with D unclear. CDR3 length: 13 residues. V was clipped by 3 bases and J by 4 bases, with 6 bases between them. Germline V gene sequence: CDR1 KGHSH, CDR2 LQKENI. The DNA of the CDR3 is TGTGCCAGCTCACCGACATCCACCGGGGAGCTGTTTTTT. Translating gives CASSPTSTGELFF. Looking up the rest from reference TRBV18 and TRBJ2-2 gives the full variable domain: NAGVMQNPRHLVRRRGQEARLRCSPMKGHSHVYWYRQLPEEGLKFMVYLQKENIIDESGMPKERFSAEFPKEGPSILRIQQVVRGDSAAYFCASSPTSTGELFFGEGSRLTVL.

The chain is built from TRBV24-1 and TRBJ1-2, with D possibly being TRBD1 (5 bases). CDR3 length equals 16 residues. CDR1 and CDR2 from the germline V gene are KGHDR and SFDVKD. The V end lost 3 bases, the J end lost 4 bases, and 17 bases lay between the germline ends. This chain's CDR3 is CATSDPWTPSVYGYTF. The CDR3 region has the DNA TGTGCCACCAGTGATCCGTGGACACCGTCTGTCTATGGCTACACCTTC.

The chain combines TRBV30 with TRBJ2-5, with 16 nucleotides matching TRBD2. The ends lost 0 bases at V and 3 bases at J; junction bases unmatched: 1. Germline CDR1 reads GTSNPN; CDR2 reads SVGIG (reference sequence). The CDR3 length is 16 residues. In DNA, the CDR3 is TGTGCCTGGAGTGTCGGGACTAGCGGGGGGGAAGAGACCCAGTACTTC. Residues: CAWSVGTSGGEETQYF.

The gene calls are TRBV25-1 and TRBJ1-1; D gene ambiguous. Germline V CDR1 and CDR2: MGHDK, SYGVNS. The CDR3 spans 14 residues. The V end lost 1 base, the J end lost 5 bases, and 11 bases lay between the germline ends. CDR3 nucleotide sequence: TGTGCCAGCAGTGAATCCACCGGGGTGACTGAAGCTTTCTTT. It codes for CASSESTGVTEAFF.